The clone carrying this T cell receptor (beta chain) was seen once. This entry comes from a study of control samples from healthy donors and cancer patients. TCRdb's copy holds only in-frame clones and misses some; the assay was immunoSEQ multiplex PCR. The sample contains about 230,000 clones, approximately 80% of which appear only once. CDR3 length: 15 residues. V lost 0 bases and J lost 0, with 8 bases in between. The germline CDR1 and CDR2 sequences are LGHNA and YNFKEQ. The sequence was obtained from a woman in her sixties or seventies with lung cancer. Material: PBMCs. This sequence joins TRBV4-2 and TRBJ1-2; no definite D call. The CDR3 loop is CASSQDSFPNYGYTF. Here the CDR3 DNA reads TGTGCCAGCAGCCAAGATAGTTTCCCTAACTATGGCTACACCTTC.